These T cell receptor beta chains were read from a single sample in a study of blood T cells in healthy people across ages. Each CDR3 protein gets one entry after TCRdb re-called the 5' RACE reads with MiXCR. The sample carries 500,000 to 650,000 distinct CDR3 sequences, 25% to 35% recorded once. This sample also appeared in a second study, on T cells of mothers and their children.

The sample consisted of blood. These receptors were obtained from a boy between 2 and 10 years old in good health. Both conserved end residues are part of each CDR3. A D gene is named only where the DNA matches it firmly. Some rows mark clone size as missing; the rest say once, few, many or name a class of expanded clone.

-	-	TRBJ2-1	TRBV20-1	TGCAGTGCTAGCGGAATAGAGAAGTTCTACAATGAGCAGTTCTTC	CSASGIEKFYNEQFF
-	-	TRBJ2-4	TRBV5-1	TGCGCCAGCAGCTTGGGCTGGGGGGACATTCAGTACTTC	CASSLGWGDIQYF
few	TRBD1	TRBJ1-2	TRBV20-1	TGCAGTGCCCCGGGACAGGTGATGTCAGAGGGCTACACCTTC	CSAPGQVMSEGYTF
few	-	TRBJ2-1	TRBV5-6	TGTGCCAGCAGCTCAGCCCTGATCTCCTACAATGAGCAGTTCTTC	CASSSALISYNEQFF
-	-	TRBJ1-2	TRBV12-3/TRBV12-4	TGTGCCAGCAGTTTAGTGGGTCACTATGGCTACACCTTC	CASSLVGHYGYTF
-	TRBD1	TRBJ1-2	TRBV6-5	TGTGCCAGCAGTCCACGACAGGGGGTCGATGGCTACACCTTC	CASSPRQGVDGYTF
few	-	TRBJ1-1	TRBV10-3	TGTGCCATCAGTGAGGGGGCAACTTCAACTGAAGCTTTCTTT	CAISEGATSTEAFF
-	-	TRBJ2-3	TRBV3-1	TGTGCCAGCAGCCAGGAGGGAATAGCAGATATGCAGTATTTT	CASSQEGIADMQYF
-	-	TRBJ2-7	TRBV12-3/TRBV12-4	TGTGCCAGCAGCTCAACCTCTTACTACGAGCAGTACTTC	CASSSTSYYEQYF
many	-	TRBJ2-5	TRBV12-3/TRBV12-4	TGTGCCAGCAGCCCCCGCGACGAACAGTACTTC	CASSPRDEQYF
few	-	TRBJ2-3	TRBV20-1	TGCAGTGCTAGCGGGGGACAAACCACAGATACGCAGTATTTT	CSASGGQTTDTQYF
-	TRBD2	TRBJ2-5	TRBV6-2/TRBV6-3	TGTGCCAGCAGTTACTCGGCAGCGGGAGCCTCGTGGGAGACCCAGTACTTC	CASSYSAAGASWETQYF
-	TRBD1	TRBJ1-5	TRBV6-5	TGTGCCAGCAGGGAAAATGACAGGGCTAGCAATCAGCCCCAGCATTTT	CASRENDRASNQPQHF
-	TRBD2	TRBJ2-3	TRBV20-1	TGCAGTGCTAAGCGGGAAGATACGCAGTATTTT	CSAKREDTQYF
once	-	TRBJ1-1	TRBV7-8	TGTGCCAGCAGCCACCCACAGGGTGGAGCTTTCTTT	CASSHPQGGAFF
-	TRBD2	TRBJ2-1	TRBV7-3	TGTGCCAGCAGCGCTTCAGCGGGGAGGCCCTACAATGAGCAGTTCTTC	CASSASAGRPYNEQFF
-	TRBD2	TRBJ2-7	TRBV7-9	TGTGCCAGCAGCCTGACCCGGACTAGCGGCGCAGGGGTAGCCTACGAGCAGTACTTC	CASSLTRTSGAGVAYEQYF
few	-	TRBJ1-1	TRBV29-1	TGCAGCGTTGTTATCGGTGGGACTGAAGCTTTCTTT	CSVVIGGTEAFF
-	-	TRBJ2-7	TRBV12-3/TRBV12-4	TGTGCCAGCAGGTTCGAATACGAGCAGTGCTTC	CASRFEYEQCF
-	-	TRBJ2-1	TRBV19	TGTGCCAGTAGTATGAATTTGGGCCATGAGCAGTTCTTC	CASSMNLGHEQFF
-	TRBD2	TRBJ2-5	TRBV6-1	TGTGCCAGCAGGGCGCCGGGACTAGCGAAAAGACAAGAGACCCAGTACTTC	CASRAPGLAKRQETQYF
-	-	TRBJ1-4	TRBV7-9	TGTGCCAGCAGCTTAGTAGTTATCACGGCTGAGAATGAAAAACTGTTTTTT	CASSLVVITAENEKLFF
few	-	TRBJ2-6	TRBV5-1	TGCGCCAGCAGCTTGGAAAAAGGTTCTGGGGCCAACGTCCTGACTTTC	CASSLEKGSGANVLTF
few	TRBD1	TRBJ1-5	TRBV7-9	TGTGCCAGCAGCCGCGGGACAGGGGTCAATCAGCCCCAGCATTTT	CASSRGTGVNQPQHF
-	TRBD2	TRBJ2-7	TRBV7-2	TGTGCCAGCAGCTTAGCGCCACTAGCGGGAGTGGGCGTTAGCTCCTACGAGCAGTACTTC	CASSLAPLAGVGVSSYEQYF
few	-	TRBJ2-2	TRBV15	TGTGCCACCAGCCCATTGAACACCGGGGAGCTGTTTTTT	CATSPLNTGELFF
-	TRBD1	TRBJ2-1	TRBV4-1	TGCGCCAGCAGCCAATGGACAGGGTCGAACAATGAGCAGTTCTTC	CASSQWTGSNNEQFF
few	TRBD2	TRBJ2-1	TRBV29-1	TGCAGCGTCCTGACTAGCTACCTCTACAATGAGCAGTTCTTC	CSVLTSYLYNEQFF
-	-	TRBJ2-1	TRBV29-1	TGCAGCGTTGCTGTTAGTAACGATGAGCAGTTCTTC	CSVAVSNDEQFF
-	TRBD1	TRBJ2-7	TRBV7-8	TGTGCCAGCAGCTCCCCACAGGGGTCCTACGAGCAGTACTTC	CASSSPQGSYEQYF
few	-	TRBJ2-1	TRBV29-1	TGCAGCGTTAGGGGCGCGACCTACAATGAGCAGTTCTTC	CSVRGATYNEQFF
-	TRBD2	TRBJ2-1	TRBV5-1	TGCGCCAGCAGCTTGGTCGGGGGGGCAGGCAATGAGCAGTTCTTC	CASSLVGGAGNEQFF
few	TRBD1	TRBJ2-2	TRBV2	TGTGCCAGCACCGCAACTCCCGGGACAGGGGACACCGGGGAGCTGTTTTTT	CASTATPGTGDTGELFF
-	TRBD1	TRBJ2-7	TRBV6-1	TGTGCCAGCAGTGACCGGGACAGGGGGCTCGGCGAGCAGTACTTC	CASSDRDRGLGEQYF
few	-	TRBJ1-2	TRBV12-3/TRBV12-4	TGTGCCAGCAGCCCGGTGGTGGGATATGGCTACACCTTC	CASSPVVGYGYTF
few	-	TRBJ2-3	TRBV24-1	TGTGCCACCAGTGATGCCGCACGCGATACGCAGTATTTT	CATSDAARDTQYF
-	-	TRBJ2-3	TRBV5-6	TGTGCCACTTCGCTTTACTCTAGCACAGATACGCAGTATTTT	CATSLYSSTDTQYF
-	TRBD2	TRBJ2-3	TRBV7-2	TGTGCCAGCAGCTTAGTCTCTAGCGGGAGCGCGGGCACAGATACGCAGTATTTT	CASSLVSSGSAGTDTQYF
-	TRBD1	TRBJ2-5	TRBV5-1	TGCGCCAGCAGACCCGGGACAGGTTTGGTCTACGAGCAGTGCTTC	CASRPGTGLVYEQCF
-	TRBD2	TRBJ2-2	TRBV5-5	TGTGCCAGCAGCGTTGCTAGCGGGAGTCAAACCGGGGAGCTGTTTTTT	CASSVASGSQTGELFF
-	-	TRBJ1-1	TRBV5-1	TGCGCCAGCAGCTTGGCGGCACAGTACACTGAAGCTTTCTTT	CASSLAAQYTEAFF
-	-	TRBJ1-5	TRBV27	TGTGCCAGCAGTTCCAGCCAATGGCAGCCCCAGCATTTT	CASSSSQWQPQHF
-	-	TRBJ1-1	TRBV9	TGTGCCAGCAGCGCCCGGGGGAACACTGAAGCTTTCTTT	CASSARGNTEAFF
few	-	TRBJ2-5	TRBV5-1	TGTGCCAGCAGCTTAGGTGGCGTGGAAGAGACCCAGTACTTC	CASSLGGVEETQYF
-	-	TRBJ2-4	TRBV29-1	TGCAGCGTCGTTGATCCCCGAGCCAAAAACATTCAGTACTTC	CSVVDPRAKNIQYF
-	-	TRBJ2-1	TRBV7-9	TGTGCCAGCAGCTTAGCCGGACAGAGGACATACAATGAGCAGTTCTTC	CASSLAGQRTYNEQFF
-	-	TRBJ2-7	TRBV6-1	TGTGCCAGCAGCGTAGCGGGACAGGGCTACGAGCAGTACTTC	CASSVAGQGYEQYF
-	-	TRBJ2-2	TRBV9	TGTGCCAGCAGCGTAGACAACACCGGGGAGCTGTTTTTT	CASSVDNTGELFF
-	-	TRBJ2-5	TRBV20-1	TGCAGTGCTAGTGGACCGGGACTGATCCAAGAGACCCAGTACTTC	CSASGPGLIQETQYF
once	-	TRBJ1-2	TRBV7-2	TGTGCCAGCAGCCCGGACCCATCCAACTATGGCTACACCTTC	CASSPDPSNYGYTF
-	-	TRBJ2-4	TRBV12-3/TRBV12-4	TGTGCCAGCAGTCTAGAGGCTCGGAGTCGGGACATTCAGTACTTC	CASSLEARSRDIQYF
once	TRBD1	TRBJ2-3	TRBV24-1	TGTGCCACCAGTGACCCGACAGGGAGCACAGATACGCAGTATTTT	CATSDPTGSTDTQYF
few	-	TRBJ2-1	TRBV15	TGTGCCACCAGCAGAGGACAGGTACCCATAAGCTCCTACAATGAGCAGTTCTTC	CATSRGQVPISSYNEQFF